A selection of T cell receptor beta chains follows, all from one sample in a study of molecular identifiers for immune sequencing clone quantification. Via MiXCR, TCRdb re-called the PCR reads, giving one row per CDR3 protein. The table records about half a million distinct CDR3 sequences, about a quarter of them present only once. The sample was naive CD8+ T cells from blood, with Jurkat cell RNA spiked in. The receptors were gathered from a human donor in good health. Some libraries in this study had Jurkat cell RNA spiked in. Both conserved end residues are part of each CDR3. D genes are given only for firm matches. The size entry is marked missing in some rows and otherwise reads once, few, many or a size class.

CDR3: CATSGTQETQYF
DNA: TGTGCCACATCCGGGACCCAAGAGACCCAGTACTTC
D: -
V: TRBV19
size: few
J: TRBJ2-5

CDR3: CSAIDRDYPYEQYF
DNA: TGCAGTGCTATAGACCGGGACTACCCCTACGAGCAGTACTTC
D: TRBD2
V: TRBV20-1
size: few
J: TRBJ2-7

CDR3: CSVEKNQETQYF
DNA: TGCAGCGTTGAAAAAAATCAAGAGACCCAGTACTTC
D: -
V: TRBV29-1
size: many
J: TRBJ2-5

CDR3: CASSFPGGTVGYGYTF
DNA: TGTGCCAGCAGCTTCCCAGGGGGCACAGTCGGATATGGCTACACCTTC
D: TRBD1
V: TRBV13
size: -
J: TRBJ1-2

CDR3: CAWGPHRNYGYTF
DNA: TGTGCCTGGGGGCCGCACAGGAACTATGGCTACACCTTC
D: -
V: TRBV7-8
size: many
J: TRBJ1-2

CDR3: CASSTGPLHF
DNA: TGTGCCAGCAGCACCGGCCCCCTCCACTTT
D: -
V: TRBV7-9
size: few
J: TRBJ1-6

CDR3: CATSGGPGTAENIQYF
DNA: TGTGCCACCAGTGGGGGCCCCGGGACGGCGGAAAACATTCAGTACTTC
D: -
V: TRBV24-1
size: many
J: TRBJ2-4

CDR3: CASSSDNSLNNQETQYF
DNA: TGTGCCAGCAGTTCCGACAATAGCCTTAATAACCAAGAGACCCAGTACTTC
D: -
V: TRBV27
size: many
J: TRBJ2-5

CDR3: CASSVAGIDTEAFF
DNA: TGTGCCAGCAGCGTGGCAGGGATAGACACTGAAGCTTTCTTT
D: -
V: TRBV6-1
size: few
J: TRBJ1-1

CDR3: CVSRGSMTNEKLFF
DNA: TGTGTCAGCAGGGGGTCGATGACTAATGAAAAACTGTTTTTT
D: TRBD1
V: TRBV27
size: few
J: TRBJ1-4

CDR3: CASSLRSAAATYEQYF
DNA: TGTGCCAGCAGTTTAAGGTCCGCGGCCGCCACCTACGAGCAGTACTTC
D: -
V: TRBV28
size: many
J: TRBJ2-7

CDR3: CASSVEGINEAFF
DNA: TGTGCCAGCAGCGTAGAAGGGATCAATGAAGCTTTCTTT
D: -
V: TRBV9
size: many
J: TRBJ1-1

CDR3: CASSRTGGGNQPQHF
DNA: TGTGCCAGCAGCAGGACAGGGGGCGGCAATCAGCCCCAGCATTTT
D: TRBD1
V: TRBV12-3/TRBV12-4
size: many
J: TRBJ1-5

CDR3: CASSRGHSYEQYF
DNA: TGTGCCAGCAGCCGAGGACATTCCTACGAGCAGTACTTC
D: -
V: TRBV5-5
size: few
J: TRBJ2-7

CDR3: CASSFQELAGYTF
DNA: TGTGCCAGCAGTTTTCAGGAGTTGGCTGGCTACACCTTC
D: -
V: TRBV28
size: -
J: TRBJ1-2

CDR3: CASSQGTGPQPQHF
DNA: TGCGCCAGCAGCCAAGGGACAGGGCCTCAGCCCCAGCATTTT
D: TRBD1
V: TRBV4-1
size: many
J: TRBJ1-5

CDR3: CASSLTPDGAYEQYF
DNA: TGTGCCAGCAGCTTAACCCCAGACGGCGCCTACGAGCAGTACTTC
D: -
V: TRBV7-2
size: -
J: TRBJ2-7

CDR3: CASSPTPGDKETQYF
DNA: TGTGCCAGCAGCCCGACTCCGGGCGACAAAGAGACCCAGTACTTC
D: -
V: TRBV3-1
size: few
J: TRBJ2-5

CDR3: CASGPSPGQEKLFF
DNA: TGTGCCAGCGGTCCCTCGCCGGGACAAGAAAAACTGTTTTTT
D: -
V: TRBV6-5
size: many
J: TRBJ1-4

CDR3: CASSFTGQVDTQYF
DNA: TGTGCCAGCAGCTTTACGGGGCAGGTAGATACGCAGTATTTT
D: -
V: TRBV7-9
size: many
J: TRBJ2-3

CDR3: CASSPGVRYEQYF
DNA: TGTGCCAGTAGCCCTGGGGTCCGCTACGAGCAGTACTTC
D: -
V: TRBV19
size: few
J: TRBJ2-7

CDR3: CATSPEFNSNQPQHF
DNA: TGTGCCACCAGCCCCGAGTTTAATAGCAATCAGCCCCAGCATTTT
D: -
V: TRBV15
size: -
J: TRBJ1-5

CDR3: CASSHPEGGYYEQYF
DNA: TGTGCCAGCAGCCACCCGGAGGGGGGTTACTACGAGCAGTACTTC
D: -
V: TRBV14
size: -
J: TRBJ2-7

CDR3: CASSDISSGSEYNEQFF
DNA: TGTGCCAGCAGCGACATTTCAAGCGGGAGTGAATACAATGAGCAGTTCTTC
D: TRBD2
V: TRBV7-9
size: -
J: TRBJ2-1

CDR3: CASSLTRDPNEKLFF
DNA: TGTGCCAGCAGCTTAACTCGGGACCCAAATGAAAAACTGTTTTTT
D: -
V: TRBV13
size: many
J: TRBJ1-4

CDR3: CASSLGQGLLVEQFF
DNA: TGCGCCAGCAGCCTCGGACAGGGGCTCCTGGTTGAGCAGTTCTTC
D: TRBD1
V: TRBV5-1
size: -
J: TRBJ2-1

CDR3: CASSLSTDTQYF
DNA: TGTGCCAGCAGCCTCAGTACAGATACGCAGTATTTT
D: -
V: TRBV13
size: many
J: TRBJ2-3

CDR3: CASSYGGNNEQFF
DNA: TGTGCCAGCAGTTATGGGGGAAACAATGAGCAGTTCTTC
D: -
V: TRBV12-3/TRBV12-4
size: -
J: TRBJ2-1

CDR3: CASRNRGGQTDMQYF
DNA: TGTGCCAGCAGAAATCGGGGGGGCCAAACAGATATGCAGTATTTT
D: TRBD2
V: TRBV28
size: -
J: TRBJ2-3

CDR3: CASSPTTLTGSKSGYTF
DNA: TGTGCCAGCAGCCCAACCACCCTGACAGGGTCTAAGAGTGGCTACACCTTC
D: TRBD1
V: TRBV11-2
size: -
J: TRBJ1-2

CDR3: CASSQESTGIDYEQYF
DNA: TGTGCCAGCAGCCAAGAATCAACAGGGATAGACTACGAGCAGTACTTC
D: -
V: TRBV4-2
size: -
J: TRBJ2-7

CDR3: CASRIAAAGTTGELFF
DNA: TGTGCCAGCAGAATCGCAGCCGCCGGAACAACCGGGGAGCTGTTTTTT
D: -
V: TRBV27
size: few
J: TRBJ2-2

CDR3: CASSRDSGLQETQYF
DNA: TGTGCCAGCAGTCGGGACTCCGGGCTCCAAGAGACCCAGTACTTC
D: -
V: TRBV6-2/TRBV6-3
size: -
J: TRBJ2-5

CDR3: CASSQDTEGPGNTIYF
DNA: TGTGCCAGCAGCCAAGATACGGAGGGTCCTGGAAACACCATATATTTT
D: -
V: TRBV3-1
size: few
J: TRBJ1-3

CDR3: CASSPGTSGPGETQYF
DNA: TGTGCCAGCAGCCCGGGGACTAGCGGGCCCGGGGAGACCCAGTACTTC
D: TRBD2
V: TRBV3-1
size: few
J: TRBJ2-5

CDR3: CASSPATTGELFF
DNA: TGTGCCAGCAGCCCCGCAACCACCGGGGAGCTGTTTTTT
D: -
V: TRBV6-5
size: -
J: TRBJ2-2

CDR3: CASSVTGQDEQYF
DNA: TGTGCCAGCAGCGTAACAGGGCAGGACGAGCAGTACTTC
D: -
V: TRBV9
size: many
J: TRBJ2-7

CDR3: CASSPAGTVKNTGELFF
DNA: TGTGCCAGTAGCCCGGCCGGGACAGTGAAAAACACCGGGGAGCTGTTTTTT
D: TRBD1
V: TRBV19
size: -
J: TRBJ2-2